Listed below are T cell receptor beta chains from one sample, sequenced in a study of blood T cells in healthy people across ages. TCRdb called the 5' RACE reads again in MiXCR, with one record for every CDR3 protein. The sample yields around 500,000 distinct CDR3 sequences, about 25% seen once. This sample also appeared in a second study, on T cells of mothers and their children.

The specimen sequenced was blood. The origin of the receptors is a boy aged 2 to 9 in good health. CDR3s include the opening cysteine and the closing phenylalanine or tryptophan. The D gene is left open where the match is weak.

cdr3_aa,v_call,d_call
CASSLGTGGDTQYF,TRBV7-2,TRBD1
CASSKEAGEAYEQYF,TRBV7-9,TRBD2
CASGVGSLSGNTIYF,TRBV7-9,NA
CSGGGGGGTPTDTQYF,TRBV29-1,NA
CASSLTRRLEQYF,TRBV12-3/TRBV12-4,NA
CASSRGAWETQYF,TRBV21-1,NA
CASSLGGFEYQETQYF,TRBV5-1,NA
CSARDPEGNTQYF,TRBV20-1,NA
CASSFGPANIQYF,TRBV12-3/TRBV12-4,NA
CASSEGMGQSYEQYF,TRBV6-1,NA
CASSNGRQGAWETQYF,TRBV6-5,TRBD1
CASRGLAEGYEQYF,TRBV5-1,TRBD2
CASSYTRTGGTIGWEETQYF,TRBV6-5,TRBD1
CASSLVASGPKASYEQYF,TRBV5-1,TRBD2
CASSFSSRTSGVSVRSYEQYF,TRBV11-2,TRBD2
CASSREPKTYEQYF,TRBV12-3/TRBV12-4,NA
CSSSWVKANYGYTF,TRBV20-1,NA
CASSLGWAAQETQYF,TRBV7-8,NA
CASSQDYDSSGANVLTF,TRBV3-1,NA
CASSEGLAGPSYEQYF,TRBV9,TRBD2
CASSDKAGGVQDTQYF,TRBV10-1,TRBD2
CSADSGTSGYEQYF,TRBV20-1,TRBD2
CASGLELAGRNIQYF,TRBV7-2,TRBD2
CSARDVGEGDSYEQYF,TRBV20-1,NA
CASSFSWGSTDTQYF,TRBV7-3,NA
CASSLLAGTLSYEQYF,TRBV7-2,NA
CASSPLGSGGYGYTF,TRBV9,TRBD1
CASSLARQSLYEKLFF,TRBV7-2,NA
CASRTSGSFLNEQYF,TRBV6-2/TRBV6-3,TRBD2
CASSLSRQGNTGELFF,TRBV5-5,TRBD1
CASSQGTSGRVDTQYF,TRBV4-3,TRBD2